The clone carrying this TCR beta chain was observed a single time. The record originates from a study of patients and donors after allogeneic stem cell transplantation. This CDR3 is built from 15 residues. Looked up from germline, CDR1 is SGHTA and CDR2 is FQGTGA. J lost 4 bases, V lost 2 bases, and 6 bases had no gene match. TCRdb redid the calling of the RT-PCR reads with MiXCR, one entry per CDR3 protein. The profile shows 150,000 to 250,000 distinct CDR3 sequences, less than 45% of them singletons. The receptor was isolated from a human donor who was either an allogeneic HSCT recipient or a stem cell or donor lymphocyte infusion donor (not recorded which). It is not recorded whose cells these are; they may come from a transplant donor. Sample: blood, either unsorted or a sorted T cell fraction (not recorded which). The V and J genes are TRBV7-3 and TRBJ2-5; 8 bases line up with TRBD2. CDR3 sequence (DNA): TGTGCCAGCAGCTTAGACGGGAGGGCCTCAGAGACCCAGTACTTC. It encodes CASSLDGRASETQYF.